A single sample is the source of the 30 T cell receptor beta chains below, sequenced in a study of shared clonotypes between healthy human individuals. Assay used: immunoSEQ multiplex PCR; TCRdb lists only in-frame clones, some missing. The profile shows about 2.1 million clones, about 93% of them singletons. Terminally differentiated effector memory CD45RA+ cells were excluded from the naive CD8 cells, which were CD45RO-negative and positively selected for CCR7. The sequenced sample consisted of naive CD8+ T cells from PBMCs. All receptors derive from a young man in good health. Some clones in this sample may be carry-over from other donors' samples.

The chain is built from TRBV27 and TRBJ1-4; D unresolved. From germline, CDR1 is MNHEY and CDR2 SMNVEV (reference sequence). The CDR3 consists of 14 residues. The ends were cut back, 3 bases at V and 5 bases at J, with 10 bases in the middle. The CDR3 sequence is CASSFMWKNEKLFF. CDR3 coding DNA: TGTGCCAGCAGTTTTATGTGGAAGAATGAAAAACTGTTTTTT.

This clone was observed once. Other DNA sequences in this sample translate to the same CDR3. This chain connects TRBV29-1 to TRBJ2-7; D is unresolved. Germline CDR1 and CDR2: SQVTM and ANQGSEA. The CDR3 has 10 amino acids. With 4 bases removed from V and 3 bases from J, the gap between germline ends came to 4 bases. The CDR3 reads CSVADYEQYF. The DNA for the CDR3 is TGCAGCGTTGCTGACTACGAGCAGTACTTC.

The genes are TRBV19 and TRBJ2-1; perhaps TRBD2 as D (6 bases). Trimming stripped 9 bases from V and 7 bases from J, with 22 bases between. The length of the CDR3 is 15 residues. Looked up from germline, CDR1 is LNHDA and CDR2 is SQIVND (reference sequence). CDR3: CASGSLPGEANEQFF. In DNA, the CDR3 is TGTGCCAGCGGTAGTCTTCCGGGAGAGGCGAATGAGCAGTTCTTC. The full variable domain, with the rest looked up from reference TRBV19 and TRBJ2-1, is DGGITQSPKYLFRKEGQNVTLSCEQNLNHDAMYWYRQDPGQGLRLIYYSQIVNDFQKGDIAEGYSVSREKKESFPLTVTSAQKNPTAFYLCASGSLPGEANEQFFGPGTRLTVL.

For this clone: Other DNA sequences in the sample encode the same CDR3. V usage is TRBV19 and J usage is TRBJ2-7; 7 bases match TRBD2. J was trimmed by 5 bases and V by 3 bases; bases with no gene match: 1. This CDR3 is built from 12 residues. Per the germline V gene, CDR1 is LNHDA and CDR2 is SQIVND (reference sequence). Here the CDR3 reads CASSIRGDEQYF. In DNA form, the CDR3 reads TGTGCCAGTAGTATTCGGGGGGACGAGCAGTACTTC.

The DNA of the CDR3 is TGTGCCAGCAGCCCCCGGGAGTCTTCTATAGGCCCGACGAACACTGAAGCTTTCTTT. Translated: CASSPRESSIGPTNTEAFF. The V and J genes are TRBV9 and TRBJ1-1; D unclear. The V end was cut by 4 bases, the J end by 1 base, with 26 bases between. The germline V gene encodes CDR1 SGDLS and CDR2 YYNGEE. The CDR3 contains 19 residues.

J is TRBJ2-7 and V is TRBV6-1; 9 positions agree with TRBD1. CDR1 MNHNS and CDR2 SASEGT come from the germline V gene. This CDR3 comprises 15 residues. Germline trimming cut 6 bases from V and 2 bases from J; bases unmatched to any gene: 8. In DNA form, the CDR3 reads TGTGCCAGCAGACAACCGGGACAGGGAGCCTACGAGCAGTACTTC. Amino acids: CASRQPGQGAYEQYF.

The gene calls are TRBV28 and TRBJ1-2; D not certain. V was trimmed by 1 base and J by 4 bases, leaving 7 bases between them. Per germline, CDR1 MDHEN and CDR2 SYDVKM. The CDR3 loop spans 13 amino acids. The CDR3 coding sequence is TGTGCCAGCAGTTTATCACGGGGCTATGGCTACACCTTC. It specifies CASSLSRGYGYTF.

The chain's CDR3 is CSVDPASMGYTF. The CDR3 DNA reads TGCAGCGTTGACCCAGCCTCTATGGGCTACACCTTC. V and J are TRBV29-1 and TRBJ1-2; D ambiguous. Deletions cut 3 bases from V and 8 bases from J, with 13 bases between. The CDR3 sequence is 12 residues long. Germline lookup yields CDR1 SQVTM and CDR2 ANQGSEA.

V is TRBV28 and J is TRBJ2-7; possibly TRBD1 for D (6 bases). V was shortened by 2 bases and J by 3 bases, with 11 bases between the two germline ends. The CDR3 length is 14 residues. In germline, CDR1 is MDHEN, CDR2 SYDVKM. The CDR3 DNA reads as TGTGCCAGCAGTTTACGGGGACAAATCTACGAGCAGTACTTC. Translation: CASSLRGQIYEQYF.

V is TRBV19 and J is TRBJ1-2; no reliable D call. The CDR3 is 17 residues long. The V and J ends lost 5 bases and 0 bases respectively, with 19 bases between them. Germline values: CDR1 LNHDA, CDR2 SQIVND (reference sequence). CDR3 sequence: CASSPFPGKGANYGYTF. The CDR3 DNA follows: TGTGCCAGTAGTCCCTTCCCCGGGAAGGGCGCTAACTATGGCTACACCTTC.

The rearrangement joins TRBV30 to TRBJ1-1; D gene uncertain. Trimming took off 5 bases at V and 0 bases at J, with 13 bases between the two ends. CDR1 GTSNPN and CDR2 SVGIG come from the germline V gene (reference sequence). This CDR3 spans 14 amino acids. CDR3: CAWEAGFMNTEAFF. For the CDR3, the DNA is TGTGCCTGGGAGGCGGGTTTCATGAACACTGAAGCTTTCTTT.

The chain has TRBV14 and TRBJ1-1; D is uncertain. V dropped 6 bases and J dropped 5 bases, with 13 bases sitting between them. Germline V CDR1 and CDR2: SGHDN, FVKESK. CDR3 size: 13 residues. The CDR3 bases are TGTGCCAGCAGTCAGATTGTAGGGACTGAAGCTTTCTTT. As protein: CASSQIVGTEAFF.

V and J are TRBV7-9 and TRBJ2-7; D might be TRBD1 or TRBD2, each matching 5 bases. Germline V lookup: CDR1 SEHNR, CDR2 FQNEAQ (reference sequence). V shed 5 bases and J shed 1 base, with 15 bases lying between them. This CDR3 has 15 amino acids. The CDR3: CASSPVGRNSYEQYF. DNA for the CDR3: TGTGCCAGCAGCCCCGTGGGACGAAATTCCTACGAGCAGTACTTC. The full variable domain, its missing parts supplied by reference TRBV7-9 and TRBJ2-7, is DTGVSQNPRHKITKRGQNVTFRCDPISEHNRLYWYRQTLGQGPEFLTYFQNEAQLEKSRLLSDRFSAERPKGSFSTLEIQRTEQGDSAMYLCASSPVGRNSYEQYFGPGTRLTVT.

V gene TRBV27 combines with J gene TRBJ2-3; the match to TRBD2 covers 11 bases. This CDR3 region has 15 residues. The J segment lost 4 bases and the V segment lost 6 bases, leaving 6 bases of the junction unmatched. CDR1 and CDR2 (germline): MNHEY, SMNVEV (reference sequence). The CDR3 nucleotides are TGTGCCAGCAGCACGGGACTAGCGGCTTCAGATACGCAGTATTTT. This codes for CASSTGLAASDTQYF.

This chain's CDR3 is CASSLRRGQGQNIQYF. In DNA, the CDR3 is TGTGCCAGCAGTTTAAGGAGGGGACAGGGCCAAAACATTCAGTACTTC. The chain joins TRBV27 to TRBJ2-4, with TRBD1 identical over 9 bases. V lost 2 bases and J lost 5; bases outside the gene matches: 7. Germline assignment: CDR1 MNHEY and CDR2 SMNVEV (reference sequence). The CDR3 runs 16 residues.

The gene calls are TRBV7-9 and TRBJ2-1, with D unresolved. There are 12 residues in the CDR3. Looked up from germline, CDR1 is SEHNR and CDR2 is FQNEAQ (reference sequence). V was cut by 2 bases and J by 10 bases, with 9 bases left in between. The CDR3 loop reads CASSLSSLEQFF. CDR3 nucleotide sequence: TGTGCCAGCAGCTTAAGTTCCCTGGAGCAGTTCTTC.

This clone turned up a few times. The CDR3 DNA is TGTGCCAGCAGCCGGGCAGGTGGGGGTCTGGATACGCAGTATTTT. Translated: CASSRAGGGLDTQYF. V gene TRBV11-2 combines with J gene TRBJ2-3; TRBD1 or TRBD2 may be the D gene (5 bases each). The CDR3 has 15 residues. CDR1 and CDR2 (germline): SGHAT, FQNNGV. The ends were cut back, 5 bases at V and 6 bases at J, with 18 bases in the middle.

The V and J genes are TRBV2 and TRBJ2-4; 8 bases map to TRBD1. The CDR3 consists of 15 residues. Germline loops: CDR1 SNHLY, CDR2 FYNNEI. V was pared by 6 bases and J by 7 bases, with 11 bases of the junction left unmatched. The CDR3 nucleotides read TGTGCCAGCAGGGGCGGACAGGGCATACGGAACATTCAGTACTTC. Protein: CASRGGQGIRNIQYF.

About this clone itself: Other DNA sequences in the sample encode the same CDR3. The genes are TRBV27 and TRBJ1-5; D unclear. CDR1 and CDR2 from the germline V gene are MNHEY and SMNVEV (reference sequence). The CDR3 contains 13 residues. Trimming took 2 bases from V and 7 from J, leaving 9 bases between them. CDR3 region: CASSLRVGQPQHF. CDR3 bases: TGTGCCAGCAGTTTACGGGTAGGGCAGCCCCAGCATTTT.

The chain combines TRBV19 with TRBJ2-7; no clear D. Per germline, CDR1 LNHDA and CDR2 SQIVND (reference sequence). The CDR3 length is 14 residues. Trimming pared 3 bases from V and 1 base from J, leaving 10 bases between. This chain's CDR3 is CASSIQSSSYEQYF. In DNA, the CDR3 is TGTGCCAGTAGTATTCAGTCGTCTTCCTACGAGCAGTACTTC.

The chain joins TRBV27 to TRBJ2-5, with 9 bases aligning to TRBD2. The CDR3 covers 16 residues. Germline-derived CDR1 and CDR2 are MNHEY and SMNVEV (reference sequence). The ends lost 1 base at V and 4 bases at J; junction bases unmatched: 7. The CDR3 reads CASSLLWTSALETQYF. The DNA of the CDR3 is TGTGCCAGCAGTTTATTGTGGACTAGCGCCCTAGAGACCCAGTACTTC.

With respect to this clone: The sample holds other DNA sequences that translate to the same CDR3. This rearrangement joins TRBV5-6 to TRBJ2-2; D unclear. The length of the CDR3 is 12 residues. In germline, CDR1 is SGHDT, CDR2 YYEEEE. V gave up 2 bases and J gave up 3 bases, with 2 bases separating them. This CDR3 is CASSLYTGELFF. The DNA of the CDR3 is TGTGCCAGCAGCTTATACACCGGGGAGCTGTTTTTT. Full variable domain (rest looked up from reference TRBV5-6 and TRBJ2-2): DAGVTQSPTHLIKTRGQQVTLRCSPKSGHDTVSWYQQALGQGPQFIFQYYEEEERQRGNFPDRFSGHQFPNYSSELNVNALLLGDSALYLCASSLYTGELFFGEGSRLTVL.

The chain joins TRBV7-9 to TRBJ2-6; D remains ambiguous. There are 15 residues in the CDR3. Trimming removed 4 bases at V and 0 bases at J, with 7 bases between. Per germline, CDR1 SEHNR and CDR2 FQNEAQ (reference sequence). The CDR3, as DNA: TGTGCCAGCAGCTCGTCCGGCTCTGGGGCCAACGTCCTGACTTTC. Its protein product is CASSSSGSGANVLTF.

The J gene is TRBJ2-2, the V gene TRBV9; tentatively, D is TRBD2 (5 bases). The CDR3 extends over 17 amino acids. Germline CDR1 SGDLS, CDR2 YYNGEE. V lost 4 bases, J lost 3 bases, and 19 bases lay in between. CDR3 sequence reads: CASSTPTRDAYTGELFF. The CDR3 bases are TGTGCCAGCAGCACCCCTACGAGGGATGCGTACACCGGGGAGCTGTTTTTT.

The genes are TRBV6-1 and TRBJ2-7, with 7 nucleotides matching TRBD2. Germline-derived CDR1 and CDR2 are MNHNS and SASEGT. The J segment lost 3 bases and the V segment lost 3 bases, leaving 5 bases of the junction unmatched. The CDR3 is 14 residues long. The chain's CDR3 is CASSEWAGDYEQYF. In DNA, the CDR3 is TGTGCCAGCAGTGAGTGGGCGGGAGACTACGAGCAGTACTTC.

This chain joins TRBV25-1 and TRBJ1-2; weak D call: TRBD1 (5 bases). V was clipped by 11 bases and J by 5 bases, with 15 bases between them. Germline CDR1 and CDR2: MGHDK and SYGVNS. The CDR3 covers 12 residues. In nucleotides, the CDR3 is TGTGCCGTTCGGGACGCGGCTTATGGCTACACCTTC. It codes for CAVRDAAYGYTF.

In this sample, this clone turned up once. The chain joins TRBV5-5 to TRBJ2-1, with D possibly TRBD2 on 5 matching bases. The CDR3 totals 15 residues. In germline, CDR1 is SGHKS, CDR2 YYEKEE (reference sequence). The V and J ends lost 4 bases and 2 bases respectively, with 13 bases between them. CDR3: CASSGRVVTYNEQFF. In DNA, the CDR3 is TGTGCCAGCAGCGGGCGGGTAGTGACCTACAATGAGCAGTTCTTC.

The chain joins TRBV27 to TRBJ2-1; the D gene is possibly TRBD1 (5 bases). V lost 8 bases to trimming and J lost 6 bases, with 14 bases between them. CDR3 length equals 13 residues. In germline, CDR1 is MNHEY, CDR2 SMNVEV (reference sequence). CDR3 amino acids: CASLQGSGNEQFF. In DNA form, the CDR3 reads TGTGCCAGCTTGCAGGGATCAGGCAATGAGCAGTTCTTC.

The rearrangement joins TRBV7-9 to TRBJ1-2; no definite D call. V lost 5 bases and J lost 0, with 10 bases in between. The CDR3 extends over 14 amino acids. The germline V gene has CDR1 SEHNR and CDR2 FQNEAQ (reference sequence). This CDR3 reads CASSAPSPNYGYTF. In DNA, the CDR3 is TGTGCCAGCAGCGCCCCCTCCCCTAACTATGGCTACACCTTC.

The chain recombines TRBV2 with TRBJ1-1; maybe TRBD1 (5 bases). This CDR3 comprises 14 residues. In germline, CDR1 is SNHLY, CDR2 FYNNEI. V lost 6 bases, J lost 4 bases, and 15 bases lay in between. CDR3 residues: CASSAFDGGTEAFF. The CDR3, as DNA: TGTGCCAGCAGCGCCTTTGATGGGGGCACTGAAGCTTTCTTT.